The rows below give T cell receptor beta chains drawn from one sample of a study of Ad26.COV2.S vaccination and SARS-CoV-2 variants. The protocol was immunoSEQ multiplex PCR, while the TCRdb copy is restricted to in-frame clones and leaves out a portion. This repertoire shows approximately 300,000 clones, around four fifths found once; its top ten account for 2% to 2.5%. Sample: peripheral blood, taken in a trial of Ad26.COV2.S vaccine versus placebo. Receptor source: a person between 18 and 60 years old who received the Ad26.COV2.S COVID-19 vaccine or a placebo. The CDR3 runs from the conserved cysteine through the conserved F or W. Each record gives: J gene, clone size, V gene, D gene, CDR3 DNA, CDR3 protein. A D gene is named only where the DNA matches it firmly. For some rows the clone size is stated as once, few or many, or as a class when expanded; others skip it.

j_call: TRBJ1-5
clone_size: NA
v_call: TRBV2
d_call: NA
cdr3_nt: TGTGCCAGCAGTCAACAGGAGGGTCAGCCCCAGCATTTT
cdr3_aa: CASSQQEGQPQHF

j_call: TRBJ1-6
clone_size: NA
v_call: TRBV28
d_call: NA
cdr3_nt: TGTGCCAGCACCCTGTATAATTCACCCCTCCACTTT
cdr3_aa: CASTLYNSPLHF

j_call: TRBJ1-2
clone_size: NA
v_call: TRBV12-3/TRBV12-4
d_call: NA
cdr3_nt: TGTGCCAGCAGTTTAACGGGGGCTTCTGGCTACACCTTC
cdr3_aa: CASSLTGASGYTF

j_call: TRBJ2-6
clone_size: NA
v_call: TRBV18
d_call: TRBD1
cdr3_nt: TGTGCCAGCTCACCAAGGGACAGGATCTCTGGGGCCAACGTCCTGACTTTC
cdr3_aa: CASSPRDRISGANVLTF

j_call: TRBJ2-7
clone_size: NA
v_call: TRBV2
d_call: TRBD1
cdr3_nt: TGTGCCAGCAGTGGGGCCCGGGACAGTGGAATGACCTACGAGCAGTACTTC
cdr3_aa: CASSGARDSGMTYEQYF

j_call: TRBJ2-6
clone_size: NA
v_call: TRBV28
d_call: NA
cdr3_nt: TGTGCCAGCAGTCTCGGGACTTCTGGGGCCAACGTCCTGACTTTC
cdr3_aa: CASSLGTSGANVLTF

j_call: TRBJ2-3
clone_size: few
v_call: TRBV18
d_call: NA
cdr3_nt: TGTGCCAGCTCACCTCCTGCACAGTTAGATACGCAGTATTTT
cdr3_aa: CASSPPAQLDTQYF

j_call: TRBJ2-1
clone_size: NA
v_call: TRBV19
d_call: NA
cdr3_nt: TGTGCCAGTAGTATAGCGGTCGGAACAGGCTACTACAATGAGCAGTTCTTC
cdr3_aa: CASSIAVGTGYYNEQFF

j_call: TRBJ1-5
clone_size: NA
v_call: TRBV28
d_call: NA
cdr3_nt: TGTGCCAGCAGTTTATTGGCGGTAACGGGTCAGCCCCAGCATTTT
cdr3_aa: CASSLLAVTGQPQHF

j_call: TRBJ1-2
clone_size: few
v_call: TRBV6-1
d_call: NA
cdr3_nt: TGTGCCAGCAGTGAATCCCAGGGGAGGGTGTATGGCTACACCTTC
cdr3_aa: CASSESQGRVYGYTF

j_call: TRBJ1-4
clone_size: NA
v_call: TRBV4-1
d_call: NA
cdr3_nt: TGCGCCAGCAGCCAAGATCTGGAAGAAAAACTGTTTTTT
cdr3_aa: CASSQDLEEKLFF

j_call: TRBJ1-5
clone_size: NA
v_call: TRBV28
d_call: NA
cdr3_nt: TGTGCCATCAACAGGGAAATAATGAGTCAGCCCCAGCATTTT
cdr3_aa: CAINREIMSQPQHF

j_call: TRBJ1-2
clone_size: NA
v_call: TRBV7-8
d_call: NA
cdr3_nt: TGTGCCAGCAGCTTGATCCACTATGGCTACACCTTC
cdr3_aa: CASSLIHYGYTF

j_call: TRBJ1-4
clone_size: NA
v_call: TRBV27
d_call: NA
cdr3_nt: TGTGCCAGCAGTTGGACGAGCGCAACTAATGAAAAACTGTTTTTT
cdr3_aa: CASSWTSATNEKLFF

j_call: TRBJ1-2
clone_size: NA
v_call: TRBV29-1
d_call: NA
cdr3_nt: TGCAGCGTTCTTAGCAGGGAAGTTAAGTATGGCTACACCTTC
cdr3_aa: CSVLSREVKYGYTF

j_call: TRBJ2-7
clone_size: few
v_call: TRBV7-9
d_call: NA
cdr3_nt: TGTGCCAGCAGCCCGCGATACAGGAGCGAGCAGTACTTC
cdr3_aa: CASSPRYRSEQYF

j_call: TRBJ2-3
clone_size: NA
v_call: TRBV7-9
d_call: NA
cdr3_nt: TGTGCCAGCAGCCCAAGAACGGTGGATACGCAGTATTTT
cdr3_aa: CASSPRTVDTQYF

j_call: TRBJ1-1
clone_size: NA
v_call: TRBV6-5
d_call: TRBD1
cdr3_nt: TGTGCCAGCAGTCGACAGGGGGCAGGGGGCACTGAAGCTTTCTTT
cdr3_aa: CASSRQGAGGTEAFF

j_call: TRBJ1-1
clone_size: NA
v_call: TRBV12-5
d_call: NA
cdr3_nt: TGTGCTAGTGGCACCTTCCTAGACACTGAAGCTTTCTTT
cdr3_aa: CASGTFLDTEAFF

j_call: TRBJ2-7
clone_size: NA
v_call: TRBV3-1/TRBV3-2
d_call: NA
cdr3_nt: TGTGCCAGCAGCCAAGATTGGTCGGCAGAGCAGTACTTC
cdr3_aa: CASSQDWSAEQYF

j_call: TRBJ2-2
clone_size: NA
v_call: TRBV7-3
d_call: NA
cdr3_nt: TGTGCCAGCAGCCGTGGGTCGACCGGGGAGCTGTTTTTT
cdr3_aa: CASSRGSTGELFF

j_call: TRBJ1-2
clone_size: once
v_call: TRBV7-2
d_call: TRBD1
cdr3_nt: TGTGCCAGCAACAGGGGGCTCTATGGCTACACCTTC
cdr3_aa: CASNRGLYGYTF

j_call: TRBJ1-1
clone_size: NA
v_call: TRBV27
d_call: NA
cdr3_nt: TGTGCCAGCACCGTCACCCTCACGTCGGGAAACACTGAAGCTTTCTTT
cdr3_aa: CASTVTLTSGNTEAFF

j_call: TRBJ2-4
clone_size: NA
v_call: TRBV2
d_call: TRBD2
cdr3_nt: TGTGCCAGCAGTGAAAGGAGACTAGCGGGGTACATTCAGTACTTC
cdr3_aa: CASSERRLAGYIQYF

j_call: TRBJ1-2
clone_size: NA
v_call: TRBV10-3
d_call: NA
cdr3_nt: TGTGCCATCAGTGAGGGGCGACAGAACTATGGCTACACCTTC
cdr3_aa: CAISEGRQNYGYTF

j_call: TRBJ1-1
clone_size: NA
v_call: TRBV27
d_call: TRBD1
cdr3_nt: TGTGCCAGCAGTAGGGACAGGGAGCACACTGAAGCTTTCTTT
cdr3_aa: CASSRDREHTEAFF

j_call: TRBJ1-2
clone_size: NA
v_call: TRBV28
d_call: TRBD1
cdr3_nt: TGTGCCAGCAGCTTACCAAGGACAGGGGGTGACTATGGCTACACCTTC
cdr3_aa: CASSLPRTGGDYGYTF

j_call: TRBJ2-7
clone_size: NA
v_call: TRBV4-2
d_call: TRBD2
cdr3_nt: TGTGCCAGCAGCCAGGAACTAGCGGGGGGCTTTAGCTCCTACGAGCAGTACTTC
cdr3_aa: CASSQELAGGFSSYEQYF

j_call: TRBJ2-1
clone_size: NA
v_call: TRBV5-1
d_call: NA
cdr3_nt: TGCGCCAGCAGCTCGTCCGGGAGCAACAATGAGCAGTTCTTC
cdr3_aa: CASSSSGSNNEQFF

j_call: TRBJ1-4
clone_size: NA
v_call: TRBV6-5
d_call: NA
cdr3_nt: TGTGCCAGCAGCCTCCACTCAGGGGAGTGGGAAAAACTGTTTTTT
cdr3_aa: CASSLHSGEWEKLFF

j_call: TRBJ2-5
clone_size: NA
v_call: TRBV5-4
d_call: TRBD1
cdr3_nt: TGTGCCAGCAGCTCCCCCCCCAGGGGGACAGTCACCCAAGAGACCCAGTACTTC
cdr3_aa: CASSSPPRGTVTQETQYF

j_call: TRBJ2-7
clone_size: NA
v_call: TRBV9
d_call: NA
cdr3_nt: TGTGCCAGCAGCGTAGGAATAGGGCGCACCTACGAGCAGTACTTC
cdr3_aa: CASSVGIGRTYEQYF

j_call: TRBJ2-1
clone_size: NA
v_call: TRBV5-1
d_call: NA
cdr3_nt: TGCGCCAGCAGCTTGGTTTCCGGGGGCCCCTACAATGAGCAGTTCTTC
cdr3_aa: CASSLVSGGPYNEQFF